The clone carrying this T cell receptor beta chain came up once. This sample was included in a study of blood T cell repertoires in COVID-19. Profiling relied on immunoSEQ multiplex PCR, and the TCRdb table lists in-frame clones only, not all of them. Of about 200,000 clones in the sample, 88% are singletons; the top ten hold around 1.6%. The CDR3 sequence is 14 residues long. With 6 bases clipped from V and 7 bases from J, the junction kept 8 bases outside the gene matches. Germline assignment: CDR1 MNHEY and CDR2 SMNVEV (reference sequence). The chain combines TRBV27 with TRBJ1-2, with 10 bases aligning to TRBD1. Sequencing was done on a sample of peripheral blood. The TCR comes from a young man with active or convalescent COVID-19. CDR3 DNA: TGTGCCAGCAGCCCGACAGGGGGCGCGTCTGGCTACACCTTC. Amino acid sequence: CASSPTGGASGYTF.